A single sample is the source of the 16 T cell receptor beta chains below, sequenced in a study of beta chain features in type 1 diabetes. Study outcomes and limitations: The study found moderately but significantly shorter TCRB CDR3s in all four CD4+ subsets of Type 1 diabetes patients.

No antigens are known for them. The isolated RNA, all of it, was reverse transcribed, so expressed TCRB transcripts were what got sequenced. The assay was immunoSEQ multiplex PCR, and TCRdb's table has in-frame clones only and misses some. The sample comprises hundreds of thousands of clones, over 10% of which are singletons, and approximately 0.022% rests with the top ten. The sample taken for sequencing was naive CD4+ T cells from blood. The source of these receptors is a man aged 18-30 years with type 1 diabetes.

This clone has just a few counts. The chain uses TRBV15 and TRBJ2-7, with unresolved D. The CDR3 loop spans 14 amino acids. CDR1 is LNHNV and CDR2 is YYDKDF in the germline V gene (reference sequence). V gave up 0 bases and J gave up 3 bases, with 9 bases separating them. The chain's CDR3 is CATSRDETIYEQYF. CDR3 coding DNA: TGTGCCACCAGCAGAGATGAGACGATCTACGAGCAGTACTTC.

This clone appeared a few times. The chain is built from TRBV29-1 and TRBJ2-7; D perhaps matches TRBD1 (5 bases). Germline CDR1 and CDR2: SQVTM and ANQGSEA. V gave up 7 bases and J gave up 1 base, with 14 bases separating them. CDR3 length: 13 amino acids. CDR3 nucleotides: TGCAGCGCCCGTGACAGCCATTCCTACGAGCAGTACTTC. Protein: CSARDSHSYEQYF.

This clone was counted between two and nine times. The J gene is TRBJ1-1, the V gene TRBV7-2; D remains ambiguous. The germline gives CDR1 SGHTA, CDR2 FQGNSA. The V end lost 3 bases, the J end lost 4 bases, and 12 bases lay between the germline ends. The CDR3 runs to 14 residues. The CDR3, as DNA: TGTGCCAGCAGCTTCCAGCAGGCTCCCACTGAAGCTTTCTTT. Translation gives CASSFQQAPTEAFF.

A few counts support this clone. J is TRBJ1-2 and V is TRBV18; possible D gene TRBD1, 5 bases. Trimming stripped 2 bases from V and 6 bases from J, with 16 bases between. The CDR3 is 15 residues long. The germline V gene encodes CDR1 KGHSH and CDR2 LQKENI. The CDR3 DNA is TGTGCCAGCTCACCAATCTCCCCGGGGGAACATGGCTACACCTTC. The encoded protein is CASSPISPGEHGYTF.

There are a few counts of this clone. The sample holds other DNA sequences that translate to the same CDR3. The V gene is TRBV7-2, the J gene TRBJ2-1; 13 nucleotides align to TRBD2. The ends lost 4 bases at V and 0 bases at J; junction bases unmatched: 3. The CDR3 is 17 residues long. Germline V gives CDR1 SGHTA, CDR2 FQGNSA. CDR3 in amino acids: CASSSGLAGSSYNEQFF. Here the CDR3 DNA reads TGTGCCAGCAGCTCGGGACTAGCGGGATCCTCCTACAATGAGCAGTTCTTC.

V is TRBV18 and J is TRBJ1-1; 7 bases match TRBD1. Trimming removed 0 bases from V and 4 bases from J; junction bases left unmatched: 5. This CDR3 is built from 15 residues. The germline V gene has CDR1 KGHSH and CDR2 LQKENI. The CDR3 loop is CASSPPTGVGTEAFF. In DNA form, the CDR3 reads TGTGCCAGCTCACCACCCACAGGGGTCGGCACTGAAGCTTTCTTT.

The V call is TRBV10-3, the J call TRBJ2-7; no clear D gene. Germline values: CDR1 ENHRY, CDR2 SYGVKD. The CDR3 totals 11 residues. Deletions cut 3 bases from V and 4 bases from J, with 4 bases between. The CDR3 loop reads CAISDEYEQYF. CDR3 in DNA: TGTGCCATCAGTGACGAATACGAGCAGTACTTC.

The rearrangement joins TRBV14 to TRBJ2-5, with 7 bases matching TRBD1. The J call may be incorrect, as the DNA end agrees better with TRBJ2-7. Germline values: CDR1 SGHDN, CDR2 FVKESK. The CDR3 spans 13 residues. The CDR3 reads CASSRGQTYEQYF. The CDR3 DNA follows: TGTGCCAGCAGTCGGGGACAGACCTACGAGCAGTACTTC.

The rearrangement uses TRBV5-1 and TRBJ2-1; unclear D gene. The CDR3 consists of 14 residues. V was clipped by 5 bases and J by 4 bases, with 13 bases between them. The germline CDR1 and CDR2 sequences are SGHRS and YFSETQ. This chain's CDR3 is CASRPPTTYNEQFF. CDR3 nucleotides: TGCGCCAGCAGACCCCCGACGACATACAATGAGCAGTTCTTC.

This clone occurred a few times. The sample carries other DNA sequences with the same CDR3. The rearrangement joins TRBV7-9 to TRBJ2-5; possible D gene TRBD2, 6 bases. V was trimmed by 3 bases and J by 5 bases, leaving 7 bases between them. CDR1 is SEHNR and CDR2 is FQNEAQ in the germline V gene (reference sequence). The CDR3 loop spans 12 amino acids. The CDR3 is CASSLAGETQYF. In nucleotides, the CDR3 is TGTGCCAGCAGCTTGGCGGGGGAGACCCAGTACTTC. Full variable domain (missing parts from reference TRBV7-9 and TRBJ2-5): DTGVSQNPRHKITKRGQNVTFRCDPISEHNRLYWYRQTLGQGPEFLTYFQNEAQLEKSRLLSDRFSAERPKGSFSTLEIQRTEQGDSAMYLCASSLAGETQYFGPGTRLLVL.

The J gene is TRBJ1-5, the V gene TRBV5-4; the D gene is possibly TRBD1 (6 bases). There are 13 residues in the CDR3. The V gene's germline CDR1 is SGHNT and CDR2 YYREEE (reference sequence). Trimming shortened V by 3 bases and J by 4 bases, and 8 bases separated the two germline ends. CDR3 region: CASSSGQNQPQHF. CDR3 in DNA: TGTGCCAGCAGCTCCGGACAGAATCAGCCCCAGCATTTT.

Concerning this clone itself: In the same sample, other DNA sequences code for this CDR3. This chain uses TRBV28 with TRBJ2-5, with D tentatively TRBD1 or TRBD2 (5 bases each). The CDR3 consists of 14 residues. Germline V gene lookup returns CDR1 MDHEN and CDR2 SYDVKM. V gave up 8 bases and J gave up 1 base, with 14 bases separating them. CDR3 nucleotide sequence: TGTGCCAGCTCCCCCGGGGCAGTCCAAGAGACCCAGTACTTC. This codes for CASSPGAVQETQYF.

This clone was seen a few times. The CDR3 nucleotides are TGCAGTGTCGGGGTAGAGACCCAGTACTTC. Translating gives CSVGVETQYF. The V gene is TRBV20-1, the J gene TRBJ2-5; tentatively, D is TRBD2 (5 bases). Germline-derived CDR1 and CDR2 are DFQATT and SNEGSKA (reference sequence). Trimming left V 7 bases short and J 4 bases short, with 7 bases between. This CDR3 contains 10 residues.

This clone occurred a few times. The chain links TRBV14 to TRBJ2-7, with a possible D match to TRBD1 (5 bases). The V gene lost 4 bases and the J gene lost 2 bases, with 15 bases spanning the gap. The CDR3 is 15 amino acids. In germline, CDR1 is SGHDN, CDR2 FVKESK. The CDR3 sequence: CASSPIGHGPYEQYF. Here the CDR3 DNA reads TGTGCCAGCAGCCCGATCGGACACGGTCCCTACGAGCAGTACTTC.

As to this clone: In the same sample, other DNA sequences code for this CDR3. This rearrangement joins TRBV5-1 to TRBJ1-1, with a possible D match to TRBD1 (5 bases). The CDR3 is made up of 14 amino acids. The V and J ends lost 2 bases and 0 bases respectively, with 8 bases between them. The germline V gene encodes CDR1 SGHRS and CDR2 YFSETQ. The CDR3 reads CASSLSGMNTEAFF. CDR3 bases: TGCGCCAGCAGCTTATCAGGGATGAACACTGAAGCTTTCTTT.

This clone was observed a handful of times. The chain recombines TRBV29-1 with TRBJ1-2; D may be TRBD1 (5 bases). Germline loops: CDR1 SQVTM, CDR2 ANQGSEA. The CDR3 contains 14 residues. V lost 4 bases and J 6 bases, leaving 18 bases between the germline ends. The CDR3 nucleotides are TGCAGCGTTGTGCTACCCCGGGACCGAGATGGCTACACCTTC. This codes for CSVVLPRDRDGYTF.